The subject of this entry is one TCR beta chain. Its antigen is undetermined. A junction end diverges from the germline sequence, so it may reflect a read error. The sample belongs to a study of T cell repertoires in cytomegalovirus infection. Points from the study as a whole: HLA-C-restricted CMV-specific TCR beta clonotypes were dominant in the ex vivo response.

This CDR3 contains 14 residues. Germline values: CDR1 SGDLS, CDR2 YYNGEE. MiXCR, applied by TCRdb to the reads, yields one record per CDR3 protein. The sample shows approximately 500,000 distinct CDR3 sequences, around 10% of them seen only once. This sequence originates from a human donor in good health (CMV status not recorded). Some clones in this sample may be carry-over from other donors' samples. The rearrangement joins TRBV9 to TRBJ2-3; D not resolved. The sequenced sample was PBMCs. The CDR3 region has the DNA TGTGCCAGCAGCGTAGATATTAGCACCGATACGCAGTATTTT. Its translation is CASSVDISTDTQYF.